This T cell receptor (beta chain) stems from a study of CD8 T cells in ankylosing spondylitis. Whole-study results and caveats: Several highly homologous variants formed a TCR beta motif that appeared characteristic of ankylosing spondylitis blood.

J lost 8 bases, V lost 6 bases, and 13 bases had no gene match. The CDR3 is 17 amino acids. Germline values: CDR1 SGHTA, CDR2 FQGNSA. Comments on this clonotype: Its antigen remains unidentified.

TCRdb re-derived calls from the 5' RACE reads in MiXCR, one entry per CDR3 protein. The table records hundreds of thousands of distinct CDR3 sequences, approximately 10% of them present only once. Sequencing was performed on blood, either unsorted or a sorted T cell fraction (not recorded which). This rearrangement joins TRBV7-2 to TRBJ2-1; the match to TRBD2 covers 13 bases. The receptor comes from a male donor with ankylosing spondylitis. The chain's CDR3 is CASSSPRTSGSSDEQFF. The CDR3 DNA reads TGTGCCAGCAGTTCCCCCCGGACTAGCGGGAGCAGCGATGAGCAGTTCTTC.